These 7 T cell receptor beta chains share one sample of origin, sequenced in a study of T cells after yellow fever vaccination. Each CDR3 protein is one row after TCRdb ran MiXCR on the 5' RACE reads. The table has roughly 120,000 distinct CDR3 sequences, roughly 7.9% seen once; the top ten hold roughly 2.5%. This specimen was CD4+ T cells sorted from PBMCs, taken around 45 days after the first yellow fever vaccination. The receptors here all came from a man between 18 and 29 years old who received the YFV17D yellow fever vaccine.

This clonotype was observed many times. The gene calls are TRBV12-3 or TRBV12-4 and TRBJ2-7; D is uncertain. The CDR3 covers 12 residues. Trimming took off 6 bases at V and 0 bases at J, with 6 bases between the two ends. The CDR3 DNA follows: TGTGCCAGCAGCCGAGACTCCTACGAGCAGTACGTC. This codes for CASSRDSYEQYV.

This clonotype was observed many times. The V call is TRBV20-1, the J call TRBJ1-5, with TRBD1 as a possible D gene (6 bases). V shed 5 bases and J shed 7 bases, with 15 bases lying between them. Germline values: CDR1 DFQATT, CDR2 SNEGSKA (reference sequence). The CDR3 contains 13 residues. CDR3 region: CSASQGPGQPQHF. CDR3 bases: TGCAGTGCTTCACAGGGTCCGGGCCAGCCCCAGCATTTT.

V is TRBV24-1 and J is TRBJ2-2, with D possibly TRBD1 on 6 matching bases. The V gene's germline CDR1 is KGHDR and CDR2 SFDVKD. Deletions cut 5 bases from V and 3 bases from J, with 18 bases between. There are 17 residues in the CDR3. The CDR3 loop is CATSVPAGQTHTGELFF. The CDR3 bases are TGTGCCACCAGTGTTCCTGCAGGACAGACTCACACCGGGGAGCTGTTTTTT.

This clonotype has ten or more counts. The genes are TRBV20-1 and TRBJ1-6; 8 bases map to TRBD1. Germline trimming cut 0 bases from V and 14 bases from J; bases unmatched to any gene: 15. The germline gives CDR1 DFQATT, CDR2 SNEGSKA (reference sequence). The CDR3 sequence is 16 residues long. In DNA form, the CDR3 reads TGCAGTGCTAGAGATAGACTGAAGGACAGGGTGAAGGCCCTCCACTTT. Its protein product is CSARDRLKDRVKALHF.

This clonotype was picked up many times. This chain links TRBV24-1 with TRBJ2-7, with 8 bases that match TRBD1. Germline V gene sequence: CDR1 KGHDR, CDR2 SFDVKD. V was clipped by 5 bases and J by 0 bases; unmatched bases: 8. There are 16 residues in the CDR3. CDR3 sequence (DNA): TGTGCCACCAGTGTAAGGGACAGGTCCTGCTCCTACGAGCAGTACGTC. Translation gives CATSVRDRSCSYEQYV.

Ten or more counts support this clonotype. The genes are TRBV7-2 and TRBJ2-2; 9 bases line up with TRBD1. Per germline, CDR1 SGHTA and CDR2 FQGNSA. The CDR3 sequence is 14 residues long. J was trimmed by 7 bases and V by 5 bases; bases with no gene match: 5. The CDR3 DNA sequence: TGTGCCAGCAGCACCGGACAGGGGTACGGGGAGCTGTTTTTT. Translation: CASSTGQGYGELFF. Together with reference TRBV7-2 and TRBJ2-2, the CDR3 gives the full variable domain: GAGVSQSPSNKVTEKGKDVELRCDPISGHTALYWYRQSLGQGLEFLIYFQGNSAPDKSGLPSDRFSAERTGGSVSTLTIQRTQQEDSAVYLCASSTGQGYGELFFGEGSRLTVL.

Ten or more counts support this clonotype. This CDR3 reads CATSDGVRLGSYNEQFF. The CDR3 coding sequence is TGTGCCACCAGTGATGGGGTACGTTTGGGCTCCTACAATGAGCAGTTCTTC. The chain recombines TRBV24-1 with TRBJ2-1; no definite D call. V was cut by 3 bases and J by 0 bases, with 14 bases left in between. Germline CDR1 reads KGHDR; CDR2 reads SFDVKD. The CDR3 loop spans 17 amino acids.